The next 13 T cell receptor beta chains were all read from a single sample in a study of cytomegalovirus exposure and HLA in healthy donors. Both 60 Vbeta primers and 13 Jbeta primers went into the PCR. Sequencing was performed with immunoSEQ multiplex PCR; in TCRdb, only in-frame clones are kept and a portion is missing. The data show 200,000 or so clones, with 65% to 85% seen just once and 0.098% held by the top ten. The specimen was PBMCs. These receptors all come from a boy between 2 and 15 years old in good health and CMV-seronegative.

This clone was counted between two and nine times. The V gene is TRBV4-1, the J gene TRBJ1-3; TRBD1 matches at 7 bases. This CDR3 spans 18 amino acids. In germline, CDR1 is MGHRA, CDR2 YSYEKL. The V segment lost 0 bases and the J segment 0 bases; nucleotides outside the gene matches: 8. The CDR3 DNA reads TGCGCCAGCAGCCAAGAAGGTGGACAGGCCTCCTCTGGAAACACCATATATTTT. It specifies CASSQEGGQASSGNTIYF.

This rearrangement joins TRBV5-6 to TRBJ2-2, with 8 bases that match TRBD2. V was pared by 0 bases and J by 0 bases, with 10 bases of the junction left unmatched. Germline V CDR1 and CDR2: SGHDT, YYEEEE. The CDR3 runs 19 residues. The CDR3: CASSLGIFSGESNTGELFF. The CDR3 nucleotides read TGTGCCAGCAGCTTGGGGATCTTTAGCGGGGAGTCGAACACCGGGGAGCTGTTTTTT.

The chain joins TRBV6-5 to TRBJ2-1; possibly TRBD2 for D (5 bases). V dropped 8 bases and J dropped 0 bases, with 11 bases sitting between them. Germline CDR1 and CDR2: MNHEY and SVGAGI. The CDR3 is 14 residues long. In DNA form, the CDR3 reads TGTGCCAGCGCAAGGGAGAGCTCCTACAATGAGCAGTTCTTC. Protein sequence: CASARESSYNEQFF.

J is TRBJ1-1 and V is TRBV4-2; D is ambiguous. The CDR3 has 15 amino acids. V was pared by 1 base and J by 0 bases, with 9 bases between. In germline, CDR1 is LGHNA, CDR2 YNFKEQ. The CDR3 here is CASSQVFGMNTEAFF. In DNA form, the CDR3 reads TGTGCCAGCAGCCAAGTGTTTGGCATGAACACTGAAGCTTTCTTT.

The chain employs TRBV5-8 and TRBJ1-1; D is perhaps TRBD1 (6 bases). The ends were cut back, 0 bases at V and 9 bases at J, with 12 bases in the middle. The CDR3 runs 13 residues. CDR1 and CDR2 (germline): SGHTS, YDEGEE. This CDR3 reads CASSLVYREQAFF. The CDR3 DNA sequence: TGTGCCAGCAGCTTGGTTTACAGGGAGCAAGCTTTCTTT.

This chain connects TRBV7-8 to TRBJ2-5; 7 nucleotides agree with TRBD2. The length of the CDR3 is 15 residues. Trimming removed 3 bases from V and 2 bases from J; junction bases left unmatched: 6. Germline V CDR1 and CDR2: SGHVS, FQNEAQ. The CDR3 DNA follows: TGTGCCAGCAGCTTTATCCTAGCGGCACAAGAGACCCAGTACTTC. As protein: CASSFILAAQETQYF.

The CDR3 loop is CASSIVLAPDTQYF. CDR3 DNA: TGTGCCAGTAGTATAGTCCTAGCCCCAGATACGCAGTATTTT. This sequence joins TRBV19 and TRBJ2-3; maybe TRBD2 (5 bases). This CDR3 region has 14 residues. V shed 1 base and J shed 4 bases, with 9 bases lying between them. Germline assignment: CDR1 LNHDA and CDR2 SQIVND (reference sequence).

This clone was counted once. The chain carries TRBV5-1 and TRBJ2-1, with TRBD1 matching over 9 bases. Per germline, CDR1 SGHRS and CDR2 YFSETQ. The J segment lost 8 bases and the V segment lost 4 bases, leaving 7 bases of the junction unmatched. There are 14 residues in the CDR3. The CDR3 sequence is CASSPGDRADEQFF. CDR3 DNA: TGCGCCAGCAGCCCGGGGGACAGGGCGGATGAGCAGTTCTTC.

The rearrangement joins TRBV7-9 to TRBJ2-7; D perhaps matches TRBD1 (6 bases). V lost 5 bases to trimming and J lost 6 bases, with 14 bases between them. CDR1 and CDR2 from the germline V gene are SEHNR and FQNEAQ (reference sequence). CDR3 length: 13 amino acids. The CDR3 reads CASSPTGTREQYF. The CDR3 DNA sequence: TGTGCCAGCAGCCCTACGGGGACACGCGAGCAGTACTTC. The variable domain in full, completed from reference TRBV7-9 and TRBJ2-7, reads DTGVSQNPRHKITKRGQNVTFRCDPISEHNRLYWYRQTLGQGPEFLTYFQNEAQLEKSRLLSDRFSAERPKGSFSTLEIQRTEQGDSAMYLCASSPTGTREQYFGPGTRLTVT.

A single count supports this clone. The genes are TRBV9 and TRBJ1-2, with D perhaps matching TRBD1 (5 bases). V lost 4 bases, J lost 4 bases, and 14 bases lay in between. Germline CDR1 is SGDLS and CDR2 is YYNGEE. The CDR3 spans 14 residues. The CDR3 region is CASSKTANSYGYTF. The CDR3 region has the DNA TGTGCCAGCAGCAAGACAGCGAACTCCTATGGCTACACCTTC. The full variable domain, with the rest looked up from reference TRBV9 and TRBJ1-2, is DSGVTQTPKHLITATGQRVTLRCSPRSGDLSVYWYQQSLDQGLQFLIQYYNGEERAKGNILERFSAQQFPDLHSELNLSSLELGDSALYFCASSKTANSYGYTFGSGTRLTVV.

The chain has TRBV5-6 and TRBJ2-7, with a weak D call TRBD1 (6 bases). V gave up 4 bases and J gave up 1 base, with 9 bases separating them. Germline-derived CDR1 and CDR2 are SGHDT and YYEEEE. The CDR3 covers 13 residues. CDR3: CASSPGQSYEQYF. The CDR3 DNA reads as TGTGCCAGCAGCCCAGGACAGTCCTACGAGCAGTACTTC.

This chain links TRBV27 with TRBJ1-3; TRBD1 agrees at 10 bases. The germline CDR1 and CDR2 sequences are MNHEY and SMNVEV (reference sequence). V gave up 6 bases and J gave up 2 bases; unmatched junction bases: 7. The CDR3 contains 16 residues. CDR3 DNA: TGTGCCAGCAGGGATACCGGGACAGGGGCTGGAAACACCATATATTTT. It translates to CASRDTGTGAGNTIYF.

The CDR3 loop reads CASSYSGTSGHNEQFF. CDR3 DNA: TGTGCCAGCAGTTACTCGGGGACTAGCGGCCACAATGAGCAGTTCTTC. The chain employs TRBV6-5 and TRBJ2-1; 11 nucleotides align to TRBD2. The CDR3 has 16 amino acids. Germline trimming cut 0 bases from V and 5 bases from J; bases unmatched to any gene: 3. Germline V lookup: CDR1 MNHEY, CDR2 SVGAGI.